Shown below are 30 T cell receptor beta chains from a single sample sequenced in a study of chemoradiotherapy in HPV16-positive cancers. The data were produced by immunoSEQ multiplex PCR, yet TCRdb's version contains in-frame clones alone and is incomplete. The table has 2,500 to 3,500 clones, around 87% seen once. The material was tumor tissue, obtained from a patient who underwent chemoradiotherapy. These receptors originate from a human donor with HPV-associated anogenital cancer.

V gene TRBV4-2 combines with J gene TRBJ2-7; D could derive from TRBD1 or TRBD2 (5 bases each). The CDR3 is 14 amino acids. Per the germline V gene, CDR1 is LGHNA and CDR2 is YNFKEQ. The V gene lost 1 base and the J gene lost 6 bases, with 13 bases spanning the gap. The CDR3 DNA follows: TGTGCCAGCAGCCAAGTGGGGGTCTCTAGCGAGCAGTACTTC. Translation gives CASSQVGVSSEQYF.

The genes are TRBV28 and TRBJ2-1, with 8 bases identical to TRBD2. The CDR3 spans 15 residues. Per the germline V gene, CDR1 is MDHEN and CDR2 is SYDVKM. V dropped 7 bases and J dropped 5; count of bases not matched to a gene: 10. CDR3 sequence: CASISGGSGNNEQFF. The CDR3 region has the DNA TGTGCCAGCATAAGCGGGGGTAGCGGGAACAATGAGCAGTTCTTC. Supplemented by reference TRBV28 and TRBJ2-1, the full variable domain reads DVKVTQSSRYLVKRTGEKVFLECVQDMDHENMFWYRQDPGLGLRLIYFSYDVKMKEKGDIPEGYSVSREKKERFSLILESASTNQTSMYLCASISGGSGNNEQFFGPGTRLTVL.

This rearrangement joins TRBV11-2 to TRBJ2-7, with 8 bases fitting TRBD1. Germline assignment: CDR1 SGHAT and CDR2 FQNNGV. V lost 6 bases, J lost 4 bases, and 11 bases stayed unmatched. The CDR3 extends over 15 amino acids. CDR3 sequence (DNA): TGTGCCAGCAGTTTTTCAGGGGGCGCGGATTACGAGCAGTACTTC. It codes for CASSFSGGADYEQYF.

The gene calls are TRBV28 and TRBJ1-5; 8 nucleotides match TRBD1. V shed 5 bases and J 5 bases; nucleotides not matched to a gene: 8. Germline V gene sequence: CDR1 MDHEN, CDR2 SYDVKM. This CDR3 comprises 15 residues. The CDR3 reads CASSGQGQVDQPQHF. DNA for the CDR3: TGTGCCAGCAGTGGACAGGGACAGGTAGATCAGCCCCAGCATTTT.

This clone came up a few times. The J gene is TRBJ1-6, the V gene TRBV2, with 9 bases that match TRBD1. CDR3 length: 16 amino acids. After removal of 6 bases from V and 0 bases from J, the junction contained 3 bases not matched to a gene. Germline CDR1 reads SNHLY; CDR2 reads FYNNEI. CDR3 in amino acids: CASRGTGTSYNSPLHF. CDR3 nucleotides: TGTGCCAGCAGAGGGACAGGGACCTCCTATAATTCACCCCTCCACTTT. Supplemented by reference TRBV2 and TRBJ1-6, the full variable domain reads EPEVTQTPSHQVTQMGQEVILRCVPISNHLYFYWYRQILGQKVEFLVSFYNNEISEKSEIFDDQFSVERPDGSNFTLKIRSTKLEDSAMYFCASRGTGTSYNSPLHFGNGTRLTVT.

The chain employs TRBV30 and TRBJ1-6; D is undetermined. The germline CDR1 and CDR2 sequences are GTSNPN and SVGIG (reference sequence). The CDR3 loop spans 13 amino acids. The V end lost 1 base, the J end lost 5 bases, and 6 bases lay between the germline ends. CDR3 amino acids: CAWSETDNSPLHF. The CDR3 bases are TGTGCCTGGAGTGAGACGGATAATTCACCCCTCCACTTT.

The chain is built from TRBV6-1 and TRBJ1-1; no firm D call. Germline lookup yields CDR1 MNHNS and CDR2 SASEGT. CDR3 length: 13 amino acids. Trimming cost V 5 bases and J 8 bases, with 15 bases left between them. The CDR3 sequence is CASSSRGREEAFF. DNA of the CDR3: TGTGCCAGCAGTTCCCGGGGAAGGGAGGAAGCTTTCTTT.

As DNA, the CDR3 is TGTGCCAGCACTACAGGGGAACCTAACTATGGCTACACCTTC. Amino acids: CASTTGEPNYGYTF. The chain joins TRBV7-2 to TRBJ1-2; 7 nucleotides agree with TRBD1. The CDR3 contains 14 residues. V lost 7 bases, J lost 0 bases, and 5 bases stayed unmatched. The germline CDR1 and CDR2 sequences are SGHTA and FQGNSA.

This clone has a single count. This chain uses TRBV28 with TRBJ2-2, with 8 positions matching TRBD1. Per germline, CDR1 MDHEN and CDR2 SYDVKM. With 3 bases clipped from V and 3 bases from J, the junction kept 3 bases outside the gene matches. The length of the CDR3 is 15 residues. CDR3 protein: CASSLARGHTGELFF. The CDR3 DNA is TGTGCCAGCAGTTTGGCCAGGGGGCACACCGGGGAGCTGTTTTTT.

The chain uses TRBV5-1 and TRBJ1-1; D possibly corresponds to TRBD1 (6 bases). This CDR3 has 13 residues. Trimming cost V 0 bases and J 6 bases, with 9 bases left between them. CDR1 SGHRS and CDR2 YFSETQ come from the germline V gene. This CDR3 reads CASSLGNRAEAFF. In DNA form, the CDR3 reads TGCGCCAGCAGCTTGGGAAACAGGGCTGAAGCTTTCTTT.

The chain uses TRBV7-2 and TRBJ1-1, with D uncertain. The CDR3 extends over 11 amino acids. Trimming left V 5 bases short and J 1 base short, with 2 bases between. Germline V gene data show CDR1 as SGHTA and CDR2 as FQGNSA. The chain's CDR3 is CASSENTEAFF. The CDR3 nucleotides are TGTGCCAGCAGCGAGAACACTGAAGCTTTCTTT.

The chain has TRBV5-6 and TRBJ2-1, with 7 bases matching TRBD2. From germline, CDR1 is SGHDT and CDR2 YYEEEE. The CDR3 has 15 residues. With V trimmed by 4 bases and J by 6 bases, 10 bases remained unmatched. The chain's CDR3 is CASSPRRGNGNEQFF. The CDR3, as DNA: TGTGCCAGCAGCCCGAGGCGGGGGAACGGCAATGAGCAGTTCTTC.

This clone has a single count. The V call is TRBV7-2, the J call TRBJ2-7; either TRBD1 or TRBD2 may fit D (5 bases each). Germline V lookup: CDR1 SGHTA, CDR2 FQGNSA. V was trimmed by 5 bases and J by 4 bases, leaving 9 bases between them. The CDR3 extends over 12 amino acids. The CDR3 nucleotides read TGTGCCAGCAGCCACGGGGCGTACGAGCAGTACTTC. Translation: CASSHGAYEQYF.

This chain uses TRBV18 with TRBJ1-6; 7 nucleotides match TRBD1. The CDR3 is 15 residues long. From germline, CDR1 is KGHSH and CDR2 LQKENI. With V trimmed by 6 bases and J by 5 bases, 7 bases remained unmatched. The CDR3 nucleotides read TGTGCCAGCTCGGCAGGGACAGCCGATAATTCACCCCTCCACTTT. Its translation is CASSAGTADNSPLHF. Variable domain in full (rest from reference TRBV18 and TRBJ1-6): NAGVMQNPRHLVRRRGQEARLRCSPMKGHSHVYWYRQLPEEGLKFMVYLQKENIIDESGMPKERFSAEFPKEGPSILRIQQVVRGDSAAYFCASSAGTADNSPLHFGNGTRLTVT.

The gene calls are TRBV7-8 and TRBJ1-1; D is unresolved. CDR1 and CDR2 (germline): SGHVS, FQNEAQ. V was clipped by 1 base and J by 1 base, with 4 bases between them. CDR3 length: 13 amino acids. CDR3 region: CASSLDRNTEAFF. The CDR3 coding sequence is TGTGCCAGCAGCTTAGACAGGAACACTGAAGCTTTCTTT.

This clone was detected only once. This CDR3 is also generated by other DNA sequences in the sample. The CDR3 bases are TGTGCCAGCAGTTTATCTAGCGGGAATGAGGAGCAGTACTTC. This gives the protein CASSLSSGNEEQYF. The genes are TRBV11-1 and TRBJ2-7; TRBD2 aligns across 9 bases. Germline-derived CDR1 and CDR2 are SGHAT and FQDESV (reference sequence). The CDR3 extends over 14 amino acids. The V gene end was trimmed by 6 bases and the J gene end by 7 bases; junction bases not matched to a gene: 10.

The CDR3 nucleotides read TGTGCCAGCAGTACAGGCACAGATACGCAGTATTTT. Protein: CASSTGTDTQYF. This rearrangement joins TRBV2 to TRBJ2-3; D unresolved. V was cut by 5 bases and J by 1 base, with 4 bases left in between. The CDR3 runs to 12 residues. Germline CDR1 is SNHLY and CDR2 is FYNNEI.

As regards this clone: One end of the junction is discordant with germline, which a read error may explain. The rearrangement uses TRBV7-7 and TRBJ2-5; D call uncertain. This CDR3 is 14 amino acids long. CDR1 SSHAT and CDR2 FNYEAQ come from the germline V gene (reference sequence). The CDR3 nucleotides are TGTGCTAGCAGCTTACTCGGCAAACAAGAGACCCAGTACTTC. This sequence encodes CASSLLGKQETQYF.

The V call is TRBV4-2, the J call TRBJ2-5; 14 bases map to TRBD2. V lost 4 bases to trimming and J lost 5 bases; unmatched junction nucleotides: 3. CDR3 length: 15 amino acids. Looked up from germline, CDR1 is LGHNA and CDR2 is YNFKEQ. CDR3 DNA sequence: TGTGCCAGCAGCCCGACTAGCGGGGGGGCCGAGACCCAGTACTTC. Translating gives CASSPTSGGAETQYF.

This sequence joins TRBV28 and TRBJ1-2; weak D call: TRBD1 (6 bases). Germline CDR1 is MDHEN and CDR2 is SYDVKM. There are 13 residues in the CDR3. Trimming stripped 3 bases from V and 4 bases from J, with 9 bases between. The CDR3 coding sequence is TGTGCCAGCAGTTTTACAGGGAGCTATGGCTACACCTTC. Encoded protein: CASSFTGSYGYTF.

The CDR3, as DNA: TGCAGTGCTAGAGATCACAATGGCTACACCTTC. Translation: CSARDHNGYTF. V is TRBV20-1 and J is TRBJ1-2; D is unresolved. This CDR3 spans 11 amino acids. Between the trimmed V and J ends, which lost 0 bases and 6 bases, there was a span of 5 bases. CDR1 and CDR2 (germline): DFQATT, SNEGSKA (reference sequence).

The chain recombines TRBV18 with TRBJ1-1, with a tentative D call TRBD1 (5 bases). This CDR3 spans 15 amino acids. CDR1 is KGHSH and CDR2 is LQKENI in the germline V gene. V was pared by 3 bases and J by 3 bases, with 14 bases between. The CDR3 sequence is CASSPGGGSHTEAFF. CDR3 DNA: TGTGCCAGCTCACCGGGTGGGGGATCCCACACTGAAGCTTTCTTT. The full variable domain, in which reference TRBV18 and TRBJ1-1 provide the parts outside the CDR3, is NAGVMQNPRHLVRRRGQEARLRCSPMKGHSHVYWYRQLPEEGLKFMVYLQKENIIDESGMPKERFSAEFPKEGPSILRIQQVVRGDSAAYFCASSPGGGSHTEAFFGQGTRLTVV.

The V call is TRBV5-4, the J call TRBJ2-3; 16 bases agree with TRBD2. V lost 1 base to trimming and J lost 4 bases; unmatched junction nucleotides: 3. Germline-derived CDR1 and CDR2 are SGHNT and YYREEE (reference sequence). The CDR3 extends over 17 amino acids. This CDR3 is CASSLSGTSGGADTQYF. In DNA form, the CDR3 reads TGTGCCAGCAGCTTGTCTGGGACTAGCGGGGGGGCAGATACGCAGTATTTT.

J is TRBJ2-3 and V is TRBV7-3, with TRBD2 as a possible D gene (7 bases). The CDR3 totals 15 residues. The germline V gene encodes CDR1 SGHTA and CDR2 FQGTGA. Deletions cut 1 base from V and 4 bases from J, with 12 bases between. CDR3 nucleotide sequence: TGTGCCAGCAGCTTAATGGCGGGGGCGTCAGATACGCAGTATTTT. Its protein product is CASSLMAGASDTQYF.

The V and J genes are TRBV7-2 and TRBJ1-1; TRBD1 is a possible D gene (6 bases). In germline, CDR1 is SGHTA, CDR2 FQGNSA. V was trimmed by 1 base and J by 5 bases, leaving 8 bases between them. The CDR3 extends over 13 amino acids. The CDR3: CASSLVTGTEAFF. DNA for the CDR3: TGTGCCAGCAGCTTAGTTACAGGGACTGAAGCTTTCTTT. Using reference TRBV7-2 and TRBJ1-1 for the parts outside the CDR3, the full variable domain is GAGVSQSPSNKVTEKGKDVELRCDPISGHTALYWYRQSLGQGLEFLIYFQGNSAPDKSGLPSDRFSAERTGGSVSTLTIQRTQQEDSAVYLCASSLVTGTEAFFGQGTRLTVV.

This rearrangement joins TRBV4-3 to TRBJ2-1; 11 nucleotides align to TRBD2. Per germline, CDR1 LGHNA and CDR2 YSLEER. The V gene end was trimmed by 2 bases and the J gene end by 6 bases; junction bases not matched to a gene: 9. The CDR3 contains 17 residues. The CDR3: CASSQTASGGFSNEQFF. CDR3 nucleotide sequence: TGCGCCAGCAGCCAAACGGCTAGCGGGGGGTTCAGCAATGAGCAGTTCTTC.

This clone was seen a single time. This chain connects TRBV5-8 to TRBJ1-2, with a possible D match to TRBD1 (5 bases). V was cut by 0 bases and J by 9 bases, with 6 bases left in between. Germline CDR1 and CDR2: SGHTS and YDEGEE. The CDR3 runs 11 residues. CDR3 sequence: CASSLGQRYTF. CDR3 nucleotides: TGTGCCAGCAGCTTGGGACAGCGCTACACCTTC.

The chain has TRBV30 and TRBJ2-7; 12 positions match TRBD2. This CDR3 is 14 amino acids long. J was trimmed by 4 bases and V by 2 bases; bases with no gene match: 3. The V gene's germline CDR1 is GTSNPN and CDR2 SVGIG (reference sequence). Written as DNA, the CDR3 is TGTGCCTGGAGTCGTACTAGCGGGAGGTACGAGCAGTACTTC. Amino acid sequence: CAWSRTSGRYEQYF.

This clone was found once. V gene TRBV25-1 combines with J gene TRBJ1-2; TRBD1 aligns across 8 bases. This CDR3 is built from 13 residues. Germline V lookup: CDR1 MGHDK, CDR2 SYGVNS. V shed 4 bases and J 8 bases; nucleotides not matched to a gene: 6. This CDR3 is CASSAGQGIGYTF. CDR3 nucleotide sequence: TGTGCCAGCAGTGCTGGACAGGGCATAGGCTACACCTTC.

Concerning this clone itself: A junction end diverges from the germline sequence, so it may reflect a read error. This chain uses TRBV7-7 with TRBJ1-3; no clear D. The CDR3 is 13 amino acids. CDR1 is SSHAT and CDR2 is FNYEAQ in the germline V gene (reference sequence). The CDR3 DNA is TGTGCTAGCAGCTCCGGCGAGGGAAACACCATATATTTT. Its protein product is CASSSGEGNTIYF.